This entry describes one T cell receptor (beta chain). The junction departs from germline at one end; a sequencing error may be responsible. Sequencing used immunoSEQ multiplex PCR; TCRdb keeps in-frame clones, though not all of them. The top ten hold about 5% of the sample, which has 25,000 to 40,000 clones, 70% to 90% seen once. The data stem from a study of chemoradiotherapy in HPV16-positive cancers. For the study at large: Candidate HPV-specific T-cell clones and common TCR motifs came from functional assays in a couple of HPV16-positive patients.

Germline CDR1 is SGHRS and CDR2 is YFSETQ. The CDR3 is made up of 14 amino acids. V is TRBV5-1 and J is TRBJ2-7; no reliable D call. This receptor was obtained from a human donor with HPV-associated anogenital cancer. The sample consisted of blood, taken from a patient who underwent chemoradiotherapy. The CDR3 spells CASSSLKDRLELDF. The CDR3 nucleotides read TGCGCCAGCAGCTCCCTCAAGGACCGCTTGGAATTGGACTTC.